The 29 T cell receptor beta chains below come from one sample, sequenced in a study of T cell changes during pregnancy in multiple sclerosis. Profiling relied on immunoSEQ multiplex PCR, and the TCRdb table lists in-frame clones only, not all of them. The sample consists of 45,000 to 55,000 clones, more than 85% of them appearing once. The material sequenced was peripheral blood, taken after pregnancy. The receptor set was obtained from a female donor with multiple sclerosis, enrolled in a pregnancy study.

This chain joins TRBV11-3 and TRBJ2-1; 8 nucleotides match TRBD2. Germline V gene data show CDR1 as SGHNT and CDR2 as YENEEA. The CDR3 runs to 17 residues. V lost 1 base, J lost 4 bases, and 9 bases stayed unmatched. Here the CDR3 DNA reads TGTGCCAGCAGCTTAGTAAAATCGGGGGGGGCTTACAATGAGCAGTTCTTC. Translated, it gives CASSLVKSGGAYNEQFF.

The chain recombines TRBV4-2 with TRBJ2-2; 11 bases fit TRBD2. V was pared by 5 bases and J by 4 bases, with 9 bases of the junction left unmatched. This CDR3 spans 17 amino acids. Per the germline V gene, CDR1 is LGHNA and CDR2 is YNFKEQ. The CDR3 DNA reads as TGTGCCAGCAGCTCTTCTAGCGGGGGGACCGCCACCGGGGAGCTGTTTTTT. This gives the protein CASSSSSGGTATGELFF.

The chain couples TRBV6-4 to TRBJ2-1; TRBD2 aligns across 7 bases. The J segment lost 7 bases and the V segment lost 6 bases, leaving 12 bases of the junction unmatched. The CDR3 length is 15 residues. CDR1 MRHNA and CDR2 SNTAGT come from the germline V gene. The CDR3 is CASRGVAGASNEQFF. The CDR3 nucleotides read TGTGCCAGCAGGGGGGTTGCGGGAGCCTCAAATGAGCAGTTCTTC.

The CDR3 nucleotides are TGTGCCATCAGTGAAAAACTAATGATAGGACAGCTCTATGGCTACACCTTC. Its translation is CAISEKLMIGQLYGYTF. V gene TRBV10-3 combines with J gene TRBJ1-2; TRBD1 is a possible D gene (6 bases). The CDR3 totals 17 residues. Trimming took off 3 bases at V and 4 bases at J, with 21 bases between the two ends. Germline V gene sequence: CDR1 ENHRY, CDR2 SYGVKD.

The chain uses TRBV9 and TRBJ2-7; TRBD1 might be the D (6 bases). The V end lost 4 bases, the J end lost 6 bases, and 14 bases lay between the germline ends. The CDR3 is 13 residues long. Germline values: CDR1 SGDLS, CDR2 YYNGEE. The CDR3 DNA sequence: TGTGCCAGCAGCAGTTGGACAGACCGCGAGCAGTACTTC. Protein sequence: CASSSWTDREQYF.

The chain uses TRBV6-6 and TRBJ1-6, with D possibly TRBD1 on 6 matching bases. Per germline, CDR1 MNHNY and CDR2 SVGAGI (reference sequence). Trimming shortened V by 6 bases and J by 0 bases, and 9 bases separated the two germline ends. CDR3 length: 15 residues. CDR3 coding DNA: TGTGCCAGCAGCCCACAGGGCTCCTATAATTCACCCCTCCACTTT. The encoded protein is CASSPQGSYNSPLHF.

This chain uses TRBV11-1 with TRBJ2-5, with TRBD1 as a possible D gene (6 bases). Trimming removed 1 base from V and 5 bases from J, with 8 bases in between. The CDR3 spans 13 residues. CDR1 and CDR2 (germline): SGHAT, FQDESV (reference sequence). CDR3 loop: CASSLVRGETQYF. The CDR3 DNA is TGTGCCAGCAGCTTAGTGAGGGGGGAGACCCAGTACTTC.

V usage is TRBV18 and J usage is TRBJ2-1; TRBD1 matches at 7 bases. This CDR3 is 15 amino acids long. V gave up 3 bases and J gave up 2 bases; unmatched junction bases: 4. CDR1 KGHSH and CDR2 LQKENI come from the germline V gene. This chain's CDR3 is CASSPRQGPYNEQFF. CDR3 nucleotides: TGTGCCAGCTCACCCCGACAGGGACCCTACAATGAGCAGTTCTTC.

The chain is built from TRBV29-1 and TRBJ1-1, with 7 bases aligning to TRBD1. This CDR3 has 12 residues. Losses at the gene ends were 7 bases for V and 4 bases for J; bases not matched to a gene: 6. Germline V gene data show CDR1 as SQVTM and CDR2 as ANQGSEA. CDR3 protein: CSDRDSSTEAFF. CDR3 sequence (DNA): TGCAGCGACAGGGACAGTTCCACTGAAGCTTTCTTT.

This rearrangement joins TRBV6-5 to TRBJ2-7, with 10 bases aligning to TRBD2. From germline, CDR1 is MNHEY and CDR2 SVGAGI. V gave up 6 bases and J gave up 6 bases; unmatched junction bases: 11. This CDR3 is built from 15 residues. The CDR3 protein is CASRDPAGGVLEQYF. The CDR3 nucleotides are TGTGCCAGCAGGGACCCAGCGGGGGGGGTGCTCGAGCAGTACTTC.

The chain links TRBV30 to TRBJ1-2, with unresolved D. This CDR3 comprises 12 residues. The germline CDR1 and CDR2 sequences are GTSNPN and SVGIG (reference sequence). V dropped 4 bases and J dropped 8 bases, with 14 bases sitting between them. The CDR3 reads CAWTRGTWGYTF. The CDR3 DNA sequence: TGTGCCTGGACCCGGGGAACATGGGGCTACACCTTC.

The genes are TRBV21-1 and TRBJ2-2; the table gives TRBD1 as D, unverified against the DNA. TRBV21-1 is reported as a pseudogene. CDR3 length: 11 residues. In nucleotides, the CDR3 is TGTCCGACGGCAGGCACCGGGGAGCTGTTTTTT. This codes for CPTAGTGELFF.

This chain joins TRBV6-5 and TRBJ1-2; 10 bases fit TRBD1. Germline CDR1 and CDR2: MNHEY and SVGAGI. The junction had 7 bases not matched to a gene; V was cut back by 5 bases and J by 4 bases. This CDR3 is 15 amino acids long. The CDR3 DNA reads TGTGCCAGCAGTCAGCCGGGACAGGGGTTCTATGGCTACACCTTC. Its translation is CASSQPGQGFYGYTF.

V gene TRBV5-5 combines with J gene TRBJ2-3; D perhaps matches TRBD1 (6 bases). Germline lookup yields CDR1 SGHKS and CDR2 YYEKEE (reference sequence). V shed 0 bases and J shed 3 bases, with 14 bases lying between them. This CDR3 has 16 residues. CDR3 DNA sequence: TGTGCCAGCAGCTTGGAGGGGGTCTTGGTTACAGATACGCAGTATTTT. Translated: CASSLEGVLVTDTQYF. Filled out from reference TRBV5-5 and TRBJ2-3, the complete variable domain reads DAGVTQSPTHLIKTRGQQVTLRCSPISGHKSVSWYQQVLGQGPQFIFQYYEKEERGRGNFPDRFSARQFPNYSSELNVNALLLGDSALYLCASSLEGVLVTDTQYFGPGTRLTVL.

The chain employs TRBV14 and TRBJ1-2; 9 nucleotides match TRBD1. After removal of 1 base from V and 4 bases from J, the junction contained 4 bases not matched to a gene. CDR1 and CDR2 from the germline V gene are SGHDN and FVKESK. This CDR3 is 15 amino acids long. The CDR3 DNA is TGTGCCAGCAGCCAAGCCGGGACAGGGATCTATGGCTACACCTTC. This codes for CASSQAGTGIYGYTF.

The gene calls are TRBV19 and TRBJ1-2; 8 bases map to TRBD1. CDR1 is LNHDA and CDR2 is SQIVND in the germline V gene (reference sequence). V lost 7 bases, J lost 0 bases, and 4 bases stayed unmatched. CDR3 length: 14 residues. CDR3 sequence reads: CASTQDRANYGYTF. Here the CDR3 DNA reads TGTGCCAGTACCCAGGACAGGGCTAACTATGGCTACACCTTC.

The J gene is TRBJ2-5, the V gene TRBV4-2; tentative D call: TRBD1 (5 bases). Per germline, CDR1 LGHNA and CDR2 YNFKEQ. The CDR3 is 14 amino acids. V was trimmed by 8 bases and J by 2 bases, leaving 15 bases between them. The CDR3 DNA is TGTGCCAGCGCCAAAGAGACAGTACAAGAGACCCAGTACTTC. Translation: CASAKETVQETQYF.

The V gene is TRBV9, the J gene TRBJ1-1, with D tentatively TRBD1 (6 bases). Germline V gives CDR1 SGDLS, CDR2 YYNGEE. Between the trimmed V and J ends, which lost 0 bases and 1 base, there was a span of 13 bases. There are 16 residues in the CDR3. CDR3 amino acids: CASSVGPVGGNTEAFF. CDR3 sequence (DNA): TGTGCCAGCAGCGTAGGACCGGTAGGGGGGAACACTGAAGCTTTCTTT.

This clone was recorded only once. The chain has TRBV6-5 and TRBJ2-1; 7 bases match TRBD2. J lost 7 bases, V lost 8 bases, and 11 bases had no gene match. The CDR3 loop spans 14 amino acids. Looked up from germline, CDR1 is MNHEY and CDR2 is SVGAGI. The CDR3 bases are TGTGCCAGCTTGGAGCGGGGCCGTCCGAATGAGCAGTTCTTC. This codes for CASLERGRPNEQFF.

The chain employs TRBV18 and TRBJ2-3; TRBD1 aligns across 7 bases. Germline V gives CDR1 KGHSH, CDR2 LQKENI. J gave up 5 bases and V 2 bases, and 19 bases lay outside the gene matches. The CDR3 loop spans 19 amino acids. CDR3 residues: CASSPLQIMTGQLGDTQYF. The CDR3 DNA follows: TGTGCCAGCTCACCATTGCAGATCATGACAGGGCAATTAGGAGATACGCAGTATTTT.

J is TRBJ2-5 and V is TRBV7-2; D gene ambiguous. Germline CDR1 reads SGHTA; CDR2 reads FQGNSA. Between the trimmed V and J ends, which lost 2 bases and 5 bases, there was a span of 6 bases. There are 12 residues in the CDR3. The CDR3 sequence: CASSLRFETQYF. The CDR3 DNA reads TGTGCCAGCAGCTTACGTTTCGAGACCCAGTACTTC. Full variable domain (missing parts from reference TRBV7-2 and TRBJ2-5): GAGVSQSPSNKVTEKGKDVELRCDPISGHTALYWYRQSLGQGLEFLIYFQGNSAPDKSGLPSDRFSAERTGGSVSTLTIQRTQQEDSAVYLCASSLRFETQYFGPGTRLLVL.

The CDR3 loop reads CASSVSTQAGTGSGNTIYF. DNA of the CDR3: TGTGCCAGCAGCGTTTCTACCCAGGCCGGGACAGGGTCTGGAAACACCATATATTTT. The V and J genes are TRBV9 and TRBJ1-3; 9 bases map to TRBD1. This CDR3 comprises 19 residues. The junction had 13 bases not matched to a gene; V was cut back by 2 bases and J by 1 base. Looked up from germline, CDR1 is SGDLS and CDR2 is YYNGEE.

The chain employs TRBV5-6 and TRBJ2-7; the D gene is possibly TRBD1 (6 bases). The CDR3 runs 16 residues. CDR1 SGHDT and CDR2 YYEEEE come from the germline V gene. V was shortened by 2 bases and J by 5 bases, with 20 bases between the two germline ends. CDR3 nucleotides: TGTGCCAGCAGCTTAGGTCCCCAGGGGCGAGGGGACGAGCAGTACTTC. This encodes CASSLGPQGRGDEQYF.

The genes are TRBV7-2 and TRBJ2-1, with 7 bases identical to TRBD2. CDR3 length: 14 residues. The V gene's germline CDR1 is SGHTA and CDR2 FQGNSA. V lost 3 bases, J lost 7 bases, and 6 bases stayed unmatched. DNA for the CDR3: TGTGCCAGCAGCTTTAGTGGACTAGGGAATGAGCAGTTCTTC. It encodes CASSFSGLGNEQFF.

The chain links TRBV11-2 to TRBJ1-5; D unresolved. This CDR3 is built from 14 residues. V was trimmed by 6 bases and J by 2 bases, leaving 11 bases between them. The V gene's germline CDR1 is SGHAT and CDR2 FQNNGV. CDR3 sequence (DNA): TGTGCCAGCAGGGAAGGAGTTCGCAATCAGCCCCAGCATTTT. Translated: CASREGVRNQPQHF. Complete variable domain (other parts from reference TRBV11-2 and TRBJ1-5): EAGVAQSPRYKIIEKRQSVAFWCNPISGHATLYWYQQILGQGPKLLIQFQNNGVVDDSQLPKDRFSAERLKGVDSTLKIQPAKLEDSAVYLCASREGVRNQPQHFGDGTRLSIL.

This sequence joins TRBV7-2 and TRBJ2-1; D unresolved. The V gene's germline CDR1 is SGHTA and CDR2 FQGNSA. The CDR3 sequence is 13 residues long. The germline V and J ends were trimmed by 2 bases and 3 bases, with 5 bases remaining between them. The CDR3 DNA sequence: TGTGCCAGCAGCTTATACAGCTACAATGAGCAGTTCTTC. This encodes CASSLYSYNEQFF.

The CDR3, as DNA: TGTGCCAGCAGCTTAGCGGGGACAGGCTCAGGCACTGAAGCTTTCTTT. This codes for CASSLAGTGSGTEAFF. The chain employs TRBV7-6 and TRBJ1-1; the match to TRBD1 covers 8 bases. This CDR3 has 16 amino acids. The germline CDR1 and CDR2 sequences are SGHVS and FNYEAQ. V trimming: 0 bases; J trimming: 4 bases; junction bases outside the gene matches: 7. Variable domain in full (rest from reference TRBV7-6 and TRBJ1-1): GAGVSQSPRYKVTKRGQDVALRCDPISGHVSLYWYRQALGQGPEFLTYFNYEAQQDKSGLPNDRFSAERPEGSISTLTIQRTEQRDSAMYRCASSLAGTGSGTEAFFGQGTRLTVV.

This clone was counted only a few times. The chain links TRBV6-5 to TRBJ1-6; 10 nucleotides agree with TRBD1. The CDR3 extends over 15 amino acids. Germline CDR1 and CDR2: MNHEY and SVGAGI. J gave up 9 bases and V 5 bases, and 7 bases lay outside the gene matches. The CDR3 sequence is CASSPPGQGSSPLHF. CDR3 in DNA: TGTGCCAGCAGTCCTCCGGGACAGGGGAGTTCACCCCTCCACTTT.

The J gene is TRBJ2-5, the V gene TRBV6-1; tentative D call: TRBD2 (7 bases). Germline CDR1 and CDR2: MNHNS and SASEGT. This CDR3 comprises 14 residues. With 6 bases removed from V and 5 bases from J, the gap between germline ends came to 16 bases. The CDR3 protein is CASREGGGRETQYF. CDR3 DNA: TGTGCCAGCAGGGAGGGCGGGGGCCGGGAGACCCAGTACTTC.